The 23 T cell receptor beta chains listed next were all sequenced from one sample in a study of T cells in Graves' hyperthyroidism and ophthalmopathy. Amplified TCR beta CDR3 regions derived from RNA transcripts. During a first-round RT-PCR of the TCR CDR3, the HTBI primer set was used. Via MiXCR, TCRdb re-called the multiplex PCR reads, giving one row per CDR3 protein. Among some 600,000 distinct CDR3 sequences listed, about 14% were seen once. The sequenced material came from blood. The source is a woman aged 25 to 39 with Graves' hyperthyroidism that later progressed to Graves' ophthalmopathy.

This clonotype was seen a handful of times. This chain joins TRBV4-3 and TRBJ2-7, with 8 bases identical to TRBD1. Trimming took 1 base from V and 2 from J; bases not matched to a gene: 10. This CDR3 contains 17 residues. Germline V gene sequence: CDR1 LGHNA, CDR2 YSLEER. CDR3 region: CASSQGTGTGKTYEQYF. The CDR3 bases are TGCGCCAGCAGCCAAGGCACCGGGACAGGCAAGACCTACGAGCAGTACTTC.

Of note for this clonotype: A much larger clone differs by one base, so this may be a read error. The genes are TRBV3-1 and TRBJ1-1, with D unresolved. The germline V gene encodes CDR1 LGHDT and CDR2 YNNKEL (reference sequence). The CDR3 spans 14 residues. Written as DNA, the CDR3 is TGTGCCAGCAGTCCCTCAAAGGGAATCACTGAAGCTTCCTTT. Translated, it gives CASSPSKGITEASF. Full variable domain (missing parts from reference TRBV3-1 and TRBJ1-1): DTAVSQTPKYLVTQMGNDKSIKCEQNLGHDTMYWYKQDSKKFLKIMFSYNNKELIINETVPNRFSPKSPDKAHLNLHINSLELGDSAVYFCASSPSKGITEASFGQGTRLTVV.

This clonotype was counted at least ten times. This chain links TRBV20-1 with TRBJ1-5, with D possibly being TRBD1 (5 bases). V was clipped by 0 bases and J by 5 bases, with 14 bases between them. Germline V gives CDR1 DFQATT, CDR2 SNEGSKA (reference sequence). The CDR3 extends over 15 amino acids. The CDR3 is CSAREARVVDQPQHF. The CDR3 DNA is TGCAGTGCTAGAGAGGCCAGGGTTGTCGATCAGCCCCAGCATTTT.

This clonotype was counted ten times or more. This chain links TRBV6-2 or TRBV6-3 with TRBJ2-1, with D unresolved. Trimming stripped 6 bases from V and 0 bases from J, with 12 bases between. The CDR3 is 15 amino acids. Germline values: CDR1 MNHEY, CDR2 SVGEGT. The CDR3 nucleotides read TGTGCCAGCAGCAGGACCGCGCGCTCCTACAATGAGCAGTTCTTC. Protein sequence: CASSRTARSYNEQFF.

This clonotype came up many times. The V call is TRBV29-1, the J call TRBJ2-5; D unresolved. Germline lookup yields CDR1 SQVTM and CDR2 ANQGSEA. The V and J ends lost 7 bases and 1 base respectively, with 10 bases between them. The CDR3 has 12 residues. In nucleotides, the CDR3 is TGCAGCGCTGGACCGACCCAAGAGACCCAGTACTTC. Encoded protein: CSAGPTQETQYF.

The CDR3 reads CASSLTIEQFF. CDR3 sequence (DNA): TGTGCCAGCAGCTTAACCATCGAGCAGTTCTTC. The V call is TRBV11-3, the J call TRBJ2-7; no definite D call. The J call is in doubt because the DNA end fits TRBJ2-1 better. The CDR3 consists of 11 residues. CDR1 and CDR2 from the germline V gene are SGHNT and YENEEA.

This clonotype was counted ten times or more. The chain joins TRBV6-1 to TRBJ2-1; TRBD2 aligns across 13 bases. The ends lost 4 bases at V and 5 bases at J; junction bases unmatched: 8. The CDR3 extends over 17 amino acids. Per the germline V gene, CDR1 is MNHNS and CDR2 is SASEGT. CDR3 in DNA: TGTGCCAGCAGTGGATCCGGGACTAGCGGGAAAAACAATGAGCAGTTCTTC. It translates to CASSGSGTSGKNNEQFF.

This clonotype was counted ten times or more. This chain links TRBV19 with TRBJ2-1; no definite D call. CDR3 length: 19 amino acids. The germline V gene has CDR1 LNHDA and CDR2 SQIVND (reference sequence). Trimming removed 3 bases from V and 3 bases from J, with 24 bases in between. Here the CDR3 reads CASSMSGSRWAERYNEQFF. The CDR3 DNA sequence: TGTGCCAGTAGTATGTCCGGCTCTCGGTGGGCCGAGCGCTACAATGAGCAGTTCTTC.

This clonotype occurred many times. The CDR3 DNA is TGTGCCAGCAGCCTAGGACTAGCGGATGATACGCAGTATTTT. As protein: CASSLGLADDTQYF. V usage is TRBV11-3 and J usage is TRBJ2-3, with TRBD2 matching over 10 bases. The germline V gene encodes CDR1 SGHNT and CDR2 YENEEA. This CDR3 spans 14 amino acids. Trimming at V came to 5 bases and at J to 6 bases, leaving 5 bases not matched to a gene.

This clonotype was picked up many times. V gene TRBV12-3 or TRBV12-4 combines with J gene TRBJ1-1; tentative D call: TRBD1 (6 bases). The V end lost 0 bases, the J end lost 1 base, and 15 bases lay between the germline ends. This CDR3 comprises 17 residues. Written as DNA, the CDR3 is TGTGCCAGCAGTTTAGCTGGATGGGGGCGGGAGAACACTGAAGCTTTCTTT. It encodes CASSLAGWGRENTEAFF.

This clonotype was seen many times. In DNA form, the CDR3 reads TGTGCCAGCGGCGGGACAGGAAATCAGCCCCAGCATTTT. As protein: CASGGTGNQPQHF. V usage is TRBV7-9 and J usage is TRBJ1-5; TRBD1 matches 8 bases. V shed 8 bases, J shed 4 bases, and the junction held 4 bases outside the gene matches. The CDR3 is 13 residues long. Germline-derived CDR1 and CDR2 are SEHNR and FQNEAQ (reference sequence). The variable domain in full, completed from reference TRBV7-9 and TRBJ1-5, reads DTGVSQNPRHKITKRGQNVTFRCDPISEHNRLYWYRQTLGQGPEFLTYFQNEAQLEKSRLLSDRFSAERPKGSFSTLEIQRTEQGDSAMYLCASGGTGNQPQHFGDGTRLSIL.

This clonotype was recorded many times. The chain carries TRBV30 and TRBJ2-5; D possibly corresponds to TRBD1 (5 bases). The CDR3 runs 15 residues. The germline gives CDR1 GTSNPN, CDR2 SVGIG (reference sequence). V dropped 3 bases and J dropped 0 bases, with 14 bases sitting between them. CDR3 sequence reads: CAWRRRPGYQETQYF. For the CDR3, the DNA is TGTGCCTGGAGGCGGCGGCCAGGGTACCAAGAGACCCAGTACTTC.

This clonotype came up once. The chain recombines TRBV6-2 or TRBV6-3 with TRBJ1-4, with 10 positions matching TRBD1. This CDR3 is built from 17 residues. V shed 2 bases, J shed 1 base, and the junction held 4 bases outside the gene matches. The V gene's germline CDR1 is MNHEY and CDR2 SVGEGT. Here the CDR3 DNA reads TGTGCCAGCAGTTACGGACAGGGGGAGGAAACTAATGAAAAACTGTTTTTT. Protein sequence: CASSYGQGEETNEKLFF.

This clonotype was observed many times. The rearrangement joins TRBV7-2 to TRBJ2-7; 9 nucleotides match TRBD1. Germline V CDR1 and CDR2: SGHTA, FQGNSA. Trimming took 4 bases from V and 3 from J; bases not matched to a gene: 13. The CDR3 covers 17 residues. DNA of the CDR3: TGTGCCAGCAGCTCATGGACAGGGGTCCGGGACTACTACGAGCAGTACTTC. Protein sequence: CASSSWTGVRDYYEQYF.

The table lists this clonotype with a few counts. This chain connects TRBV15 to TRBJ2-3; D gene unclear. The CDR3 has 12 residues. V was pared by 5 bases and J by 8 bases, with 11 bases between. Germline V gives CDR1 LNHNV, CDR2 YYDKDF (reference sequence). The CDR3 region has the DNA TGTGCCACCAGCTCCCGCCCCGGTACGCAGTATTTT. This codes for CATSSRPGTQYF.

This chain uses TRBV29-1 with TRBJ2-3; no clear D. The CDR3 length is 13 residues. The V and J ends lost 4 bases and 1 base respectively, with 9 bases between them. Germline CDR1 SQVTM, CDR2 ANQGSEA. The DNA for the CDR3 is TGCAGCGTTGCTTCTCAGGGCACAGATACGCAGTATTTT. This gives the protein CSVASQGTDTQYF.

This clonotype appeared many times. The CDR3 nucleotides read TGTGCCAGTAGCCATAGGGGGGCGACAGAAGAAAAACTGTTTTTT. Encoded protein: CASSHRGATEEKLFF. V is TRBV19 and J is TRBJ1-4; possible D gene TRBD1, 6 bases. Germline lookup yields CDR1 LNHDA and CDR2 SQIVND (reference sequence). Trimming took 6 bases from V and 8 from J, leaving 19 bases between them. The CDR3 totals 15 residues.

This clonotype was detected many times. The chain joins TRBV6-5 to TRBJ2-3; 9 positions match TRBD2. The J segment lost 4 bases and the V segment lost 0 bases, leaving 8 bases of the junction unmatched. CDR1 and CDR2 (germline): MNHEY, SVGAGI. This CDR3 is built from 17 residues. CDR3 nucleotides: TGTGCCAGCAGTTACTCGAGACCTAGCGGGGCTGCAGATACGCAGTATTTT. Its translation is CASSYSRPSGAADTQYF.

The chain couples TRBV11-3 to TRBJ1-5, with D perhaps matching TRBD1 (5 bases). CDR3 length equals 16 residues. Trimming stripped 7 bases from V and 2 bases from J, with 18 bases between. Germline CDR1 and CDR2: SGHNT and YENEEA. CDR3 region: CASISGEVGGNQPQHF. CDR3 sequence (DNA): TGTGCCAGCATCTCGGGGGAAGTAGGGGGCAATCAGCCCCAGCATTTT.

Comments on this clonotype: The conserved phenylalanine or tryptophan is not found at the CDR3 terminus, so this likely reflects a read error. The chain links TRBV15 to TRBJ2-5; D unclear. This CDR3 region has 14 residues. From germline, CDR1 is LNHNV and CDR2 YYDKDF (reference sequence). V gave up 1 base and J gave up 2 bases, with 8 bases separating them. In nucleotides, the CDR3 is TGTGCCACCAGCAGAGTTACGACTCAAGAGACCCAGTACCCC. The encoded protein is CATSRVTTQETQYP.

Many counts were recorded for this clonotype. The rearrangement uses TRBV7-2 and TRBJ2-2; 10 bases match TRBD2. Germline loops: CDR1 SGHTA, CDR2 FQGNSA. The CDR3 has 18 amino acids. Germline trimming cut 6 bases from V and 3 bases from J; bases unmatched to any gene: 13. The CDR3 DNA sequence: TGTGCCAGCAGTAACTGGGATCTAGCGGGGGCATACACCGGGGAGCTGTTTTTT. Encoded protein: CASSNWDLAGAYTGELFF.

This clonotype was found many times. The rearrangement joins TRBV29-1 to TRBJ1-1; TRBD1 is a possible D gene (5 bases). CDR3 length: 13 residues. Germline values: CDR1 SQVTM, CDR2 ANQGSEA. Trimming removed 3 bases at V and 4 bases at J, with 12 bases between. The CDR3 is CSVEIQGVTEAFF. CDR3 coding DNA: TGCAGCGTTGAGATCCAGGGTGTCACTGAAGCTTTCTTT.

The chain has TRBV6-4 and TRBJ2-3; TRBD2 aligns across 7 bases. The V segment lost 5 bases and the J segment 2 bases; nucleotides outside the gene matches: 4. The CDR3 covers 14 residues. Looked up from germline, CDR1 is MRHNA and CDR2 is SNTAGT. The CDR3 protein is CASSSGDLTDTQYF. DNA for the CDR3: TGTGCCAGCAGTAGCGGGGACCTCACAGATACGCAGTATTTT.